This T cell receptor beta chain was identified in a study of cytomegalovirus exposure and HLA in healthy donors. For the study at large: An early release of data contained 80 million to 85 million unique TCRs, which came from HLA-typed donors.

The PCR was carried out with 60 Vbeta primers and 13 Jbeta primers. TCRdb keeps only in-frame clones here, not all; method: immunoSEQ multiplex PCR. The sample shows roughly 50,000 clones, and roughly an eighth sits with its ten largest clones. Per germline, CDR1 SQVTM and CDR2 ANQGSEA. V lost 2 bases and J lost 3; bases outside the gene matches: 9. The CDR3 runs to 15 residues. As for this clone: Its antigen is still unknown.

Broader study findings: Researchers reportedly found TCR beta sequences accurately predicted most subjects' HLA-A and HLA-B alleles. In a later analysis, productive TCRs from donors in an Asian-associated ancestry cluster reportedly carried fewer N-insertions than the cohort mean. TCR beta chains associated with HLA were, in a later analysis, more clonally expanded than equally common others.

The sample taken for sequencing was PBMCs. The chain links TRBV29-1 to TRBJ1-1; 7 nucleotides line up with TRBD1. The sequence derives from a woman aged 60-75 years in good health and CMV-seropositive. CDR3 in amino acids: CSVELLQGRDTEAFF. CDR3 in DNA: TGCAGCGTTGAACTGCTACAGGGGCGGGACACTGAAGCTTTCTTT.